This T cell receptor beta chain came from a study of T-cell memory formation after mild COVID-19. The germline V and J ends were trimmed by 0 bases and 5 bases, with 14 bases remaining between them. The CDR3 loop spans 15 amino acids. The germline CDR1 and CDR2 sequences are SEHNR and FQNEAQ (reference sequence). The study, taken as a whole, reports: Researchers report contracting CD4+ clones mostly in CM and EM, with CD8+ clones in EMRA.

TCRdb ran MiXCR on the 5' RACE reads and lists one entry per CDR3 protein. The data show 470,000 or so distinct CDR3 sequences, with about 18% seen just once and around 12% held by the top ten. This clonotype was counted only a few times. Its antigen is undetermined. The J gene is TRBJ2-7, the V gene TRBV7-9; possibly TRBD1 for D (6 bases). This clonotype originated in an adult woman who had mild COVID-19 (a few samples of this study predate the infection). Cell type and time point are not known. The material sequenced was PBMCs or a T cell subset sorted from them (not recorded which). DNA for the CDR3: TGTGCCAGCAGCTTAGCGCTGTGGGGGCACCACGAGCAGTACTTC. Amino acid sequence: CASSLALWGHHEQYF. Variable domain in full (rest from reference TRBV7-9 and TRBJ2-7): DTGVSQNPRHKITKRGQNVTFRCDPISEHNRLYWYRQTLGQGPEFLTYFQNEAQLEKSRLLSDRFSAERPKGSFSTLEIQRTEQGDSAMYLCASSLALWGHHEQYFGPGTRLTVT.